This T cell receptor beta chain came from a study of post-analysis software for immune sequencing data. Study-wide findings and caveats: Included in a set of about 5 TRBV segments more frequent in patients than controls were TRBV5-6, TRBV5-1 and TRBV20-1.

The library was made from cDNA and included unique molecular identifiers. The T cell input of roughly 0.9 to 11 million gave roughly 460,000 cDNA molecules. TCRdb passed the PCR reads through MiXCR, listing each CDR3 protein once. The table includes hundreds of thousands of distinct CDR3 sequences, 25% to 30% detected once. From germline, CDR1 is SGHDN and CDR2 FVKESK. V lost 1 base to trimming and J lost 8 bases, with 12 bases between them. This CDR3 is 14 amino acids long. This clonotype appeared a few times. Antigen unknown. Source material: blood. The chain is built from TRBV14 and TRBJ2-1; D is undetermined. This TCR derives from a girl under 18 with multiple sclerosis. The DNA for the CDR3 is TGTGCCAGCAGCCAAGGGATGGGCGGCTATGAGCAGTTCTTC. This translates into CASSQGMGGYEQFF.